This T cell receptor beta chain was sequenced for a study of CD8+CD57+ T cells in acquired aplastic anemia. For CDR3 and TCR beta VDJ profiling, genomic DNA was the template used. TCRdb re-called the reads with MiXCR, one entry per CDR3 protein. Of some 170,000 distinct CDR3 sequences listed, 47% are singletons. General study points: Some 31 sequences, all CD8+ CDR3, were shared between patients and controls.

Germline-derived CDR1 and CDR2 are MGHDK and SYGVNS. V lost 4 bases and J 9 bases, leaving 16 bases between the germline ends. The CDR3 covers 14 residues. The patients chosen for sequencing had shown expansion of CD8+CD57+ cells (detected by flow cytometry). A note on this clonotype: Its antigen is as yet unknown.

V is TRBV25-1 and J is TRBJ2-1, with D perhaps matching TRBD2 (5 bases). Sequences were obtained from sorted CD4+, CD8+, or CD8+CD57+ T cells (not recorded which) from PBMCs. The sequence came from a human donor with aplastic anemia. CDR3 sequence (DNA): TGTGCCAGCAGTGGATCGAAACTAGGCGCTGAGCAGTTCTTC. This codes for CASSGSKLGAEQFF. Looking up the rest from reference TRBV25-1 and TRBJ2-1 gives the full variable domain: EADIYQTPRYLVIGTGKKITLECSQTMGHDKMYWYQQDPGMELHLIHYSYGVNSTEKGDLSSESTVSRIRTEHFPLTLESARPSHTSQYLCASSGSKLGAEQFFGPGTRLTVL.